These T cell receptor beta chains were read from a single sample in a study of control samples from healthy donors and cancer patients. TCRdb keeps only in-frame clones here, not all; method: immunoSEQ multiplex PCR. The sample carries just under 65,000 clones, 70% to 90% recorded once. The sequencing input was blood. The receptors were sampled from a man aged 40-50 years in good health. Both conserved end residues are part of each CDR3. Fields, in order: V gene, J gene, D gene, clone size, CDR3 protein, CDR3 DNA. The D gene is left open where the match is weak. Expanded clones are given a class, and other clones once, few, many or no size at all.

V: TRBV10-1
J: TRBJ2-4
D: NA
size: NA
CDR3: CASSAPGGILAKNIQYF
DNA: TGCGCCAGCAGTGCCCCTGGCGGGATACTGGCCAAAAACATTCAGTACTTC

V: TRBV4-3
J: TRBJ2-1
D: NA
size: few
CDR3: CASSQDLGGSYNEQFF
DNA: TGCGCCAGCAGCCAAGATCTAGGGGGCTCCTACAATGAGCAGTTCTTC

V: TRBV7-2
J: TRBJ1-6
D: TRBD1
size: NA
CDR3: CASSLRTGGSPLHF
DNA: TGTGCCAGCAGCTTGCGGACAGGGGGATCACCCCTCCACTTT

V: TRBV6-1
J: TRBJ1-1
D: TRBD1
size: NA
CDR3: CASSEDRAVGTEAFF
DNA: TGTGCCAGCAGTGAGGACAGGGCGGTTGGCACTGAAGCTTTCTTT

V: TRBV18
J: TRBJ2-3
D: TRBD1
size: NA
CDR3: CASSPLQGGNTDTQYF
DNA: TGTGCCAGCTCACCACTACAGGGGGGAAACACAGATACGCAGTATTTT

V: TRBV15
J: TRBJ2-7
D: NA
size: NA
CDR3: CATSRDQGGRRAYEQYF
DNA: TGTGCCACCAGCAGAGATCAGGGTGGGAGACGAGCCTACGAGCAGTACTTC

V: TRBV30
J: TRBJ1-2
D: TRBD1
size: NA
CDR3: CAWRTGGQGVNGYTF
DNA: TGTGCCTGGAGGACGGGGGGACAGGGCGTGAATGGCTACACCTTC

V: TRBV7-2
J: TRBJ1-6
D: NA
size: once
CDR3: CASSSSRAATPVNSPLHF
DNA: TGTGCCAGCAGCTCGAGTCGGGCGGCGACTCCCGTCAATTCACCCCTCCACTTT

V: TRBV5-4
J: TRBJ1-2
D: NA
size: NA
CDR3: CASSSAWTFLGYTF
DNA: TGTGCCAGCAGCTCGGCATGGACTTTCCTTGGCTACACCTTC

V: TRBV9
J: TRBJ2-1
D: NA
size: NA
CDR3: CASSVEHARRGEQFF
DNA: TGTGCCAGCAGCGTAGAACACGCAAGGAGGGGTGAGCAGTTCTTC

V: TRBV2
J: TRBJ2-3
D: TRBD2
size: NA
CDR3: CASTASGGPADTQYF
DNA: TGTGCCAGCACGGCTAGCGGGGGGCCGGCAGATACGCAGTATTTT

V: TRBV19
J: TRBJ2-3
D: NA
size: NA
CDR3: CASSSVSTDTQYF
DNA: TGTGCCAGTAGTTCCGTCTCCACAGATACGCAGTATTTT

V: TRBV24-1
J: TRBJ2-4
D: NA
size: few
CDR3: CATVVQAMAKNIQYF
DNA: TGTGCCACCGTGGTACAAGCAATGGCCAAAAACATTCAGTACTTC

V: TRBV29-1
J: TRBJ1-1
D: NA
size: few
CDR3: CSVEGHRGHNTEAFF
DNA: TGCAGCGTTGAAGGGCACCGGGGGCACAACACTGAAGCTTTCTTT

V: TRBV13
J: TRBJ2-5
D: NA
size: once
CDR3: CASSLQAGETQYF
DNA: TGTGCCAGCAGCTTACAGGCTGGGGAGACCCAGTACTTC

V: TRBV19
J: TRBJ2-7
D: NA
size: NA
CDR3: CASSSAGYEQYF
DNA: TGTGCCAGTAGCTCAGCCGGGTACGAGCAGTACTTC

V: TRBV4-3
J: TRBJ2-1
D: TRBD1
size: NA
CDR3: CASSQENARGSYNEQFF
DNA: TGCGCCAGCAGCCAAGAGAATGCCAGGGGGAGTTACAATGAGCAGTTCTTC

V: TRBV19
J: TRBJ2-3
D: NA
size: NA
CDR3: CASSIAGVGTDTQYF
DNA: TGTGCCAGTAGTATCGCAGGGGTGGGCACAGATACGCAGTATTTT

V: TRBV27
J: TRBJ2-5
D: NA
size: NA
CDR3: CASSFLSAFRETQYF
DNA: TGTGCCAGCAGTTTTCTTTCGGCCTTCAGGGAGACCCAGTACTTC